The entry below describes one T cell receptor beta chain. Study processing details: Without quality scores, immunoSEQ junctional reads could not be filtered like full-length reads. Some clones are missing from TCRdb's copy, which holds only in-frame ones; the method was immunoSEQ multiplex PCR. V and J calls and clone size follow that table, whereas D and trimming were derived from the DNA. The data show fewer than 650,000 clones, about 82% seen once. The data originate from a study of shared clonotypes between healthy human individuals. This TCR was recovered from a woman aged 40 to 50 in good health. Some clones in this sample may be carry-over from other donors' samples. The sample comprised PBMCs.

Here the CDR3 reads CASSSQTGGSYGYTF. The CDR3, as DNA: TGTGCCAGCAGTTCCCAGACAGGAGGTTCCTATGGCTACACCTTC. The chain couples TRBV28 to TRBJ1-2, with a tentative D call TRBD1 (6 bases). This CDR3 has 15 residues. V was shortened by 4 bases and J by 4 bases, with 16 bases between the two germline ends. Germline V lookup: CDR1 MDHEN, CDR2 SYDVKM.